What follows are 2 T cell receptor beta chains derived from one specimen sequenced in a study of cytomegalovirus exposure and HLA in healthy donors. The PCR used 60 Vbeta and 13 Jbeta primers. Produced via immunoSEQ multiplex PCR; TCRdb's table is partial and in-frame only. Its table lists 70,000 to 75,000 clones. The sequenced material came from PBMCs. The origin of the receptors is a female donor in good health and CMV-seropositive.

The CDR3 region is CASSPPLGWNTEAFF. The DNA of the CDR3 is TGTGCCAGCAGCCCGCCCCTCGGGTGGAACACTGAAGCTTTCTTT. The chain couples TRBV9 to TRBJ1-1; D gene ambiguous. Trimming pared 4 bases from V and 1 base from J, leaving 14 bases between. The germline gives CDR1 SGDLS, CDR2 YYNGEE. CDR3 length equals 15 residues.

The V and J genes are TRBV7-6 and TRBJ2-5, with 13 bases identical to TRBD2. The germline V gene encodes CDR1 SGHVS and CDR2 FNYEAQ. The CDR3 extends over 16 amino acids. V was pared by 5 bases and J by 5 bases, with 8 bases of the junction left unmatched. The CDR3 is CASSRTGTSGVETQYF. CDR3 DNA: TGTGCCAGCAGCCGGACCGGGACTAGCGGGGTGGAGACCCAGTACTTC.